These T cell receptor beta chains were read from a single sample in a study of T-cell memory formation after mild COVID-19. Via MiXCR, TCRdb re-called the 5' RACE reads, giving one row per CDR3 protein. Among a few hundred thousand distinct CDR3 sequences listed, roughly 19% were seen once. What was sequenced was PBMCs or a T cell subset sorted from them (not recorded which). These receptors were obtained from a man aged 18 to 35 who had mild COVID-19 (a few samples of this study predate the infection). Cell type and time point are not known. CDR3s include the opening cysteine and the closing phenylalanine or tryptophan. Each record gives: J gene, V gene, D gene, CDR3 length, clone size, CDR3 protein, CDR3 DNA. D genes are given only for firm matches. The size entry is marked missing in some rows and otherwise reads once, few, many or a size class.

j_call: TRBJ2-7; v_call: TRBV2; d_call: -; cdr3_length: 14; clone_size: -; cdr3_aa: CASSEGAASYEQYF; cdr3_nt: TGTGCCAGCAGTGAAGGGGCAGCGTCCTACGAGCAGTACTTC
j_call: TRBJ1-1; v_call: TRBV28; d_call: TRBD1; cdr3_length: 17; clone_size: few; cdr3_aa: CASSLDGTGSFSTEAFF; cdr3_nt: TGTGCCAGCAGTTTAGACGGGACAGGGAGTTTCTCCACTGAAGCTTTCTTT
j_call: TRBJ2-5; v_call: TRBV5-5; d_call: TRBD1; cdr3_length: 16; clone_size: -; cdr3_aa: CASRGGPGQHQETQYF; cdr3_nt: TGTGCCAGCAGAGGGGGCCCGGGACAGCACCAAGAGACCCAGTACTTC
j_call: TRBJ2-2; v_call: TRBV5-1; d_call: -; cdr3_length: 14; clone_size: few; cdr3_aa: CASSILGSTGELFF; cdr3_nt: TGCGCCAGCAGCATCCTCGGGTCCACCGGGGAGCTGTTTTTT
j_call: TRBJ2-4; v_call: TRBV12-3/TRBV12-4; d_call: -; cdr3_length: 13; clone_size: -; cdr3_aa: CASSPPGLNIQYF; cdr3_nt: TGTGCCAGCTCCCCCCCGGGGCTAAACATTCAGTACTTC
j_call: TRBJ1-4; v_call: TRBV6-2/TRBV6-3; d_call: TRBD1; cdr3_length: 15; clone_size: few; cdr3_aa: CASSTGTAANEKLFF; cdr3_nt: TGTGCCAGCAGTACCGGGACAGCAGCTAATGAAAAACTGTTTTTT
j_call: TRBJ2-5; v_call: TRBV4-3; d_call: TRBD2; cdr3_length: 15; clone_size: -; cdr3_aa: CASSQDTGGGETQYF; cdr3_nt: TGCGCCAGCAGCCAAGACACCGGGGGGGGAGAGACCCAGTACTTC
j_call: TRBJ2-2; v_call: TRBV6-2/TRBV6-3; d_call: -; cdr3_length: 14; clone_size: -; cdr3_aa: CASSGTFTTGELFF; cdr3_nt: TGTGCCAGCAGTGGGACATTCACCACCGGGGAGCTGTTTTTT
j_call: TRBJ1-5; v_call: TRBV18; d_call: TRBD1; cdr3_length: 16; clone_size: few; cdr3_aa: CASSSRRQGANQPQHF; cdr3_nt: TGTGCCAGCTCAAGCCGGAGACAGGGGGCCAATCAGCCCCAGCATTTT
j_call: TRBJ2-7; v_call: TRBV7-9; d_call: -; cdr3_length: 17; clone_size: few; cdr3_aa: CASRFGSGDTVSYEQYF; cdr3_nt: TGTGCCAGCAGATTTGGGTCGGGAGACACAGTTTCCTACGAGCAGTACTTC
j_call: TRBJ2-5; v_call: TRBV4-2; d_call: -; cdr3_length: 15; clone_size: -; cdr3_aa: CASSRQGGYQETQYF; cdr3_nt: TGTGCCAGCAGCCGGCAGGGGGGATACCAAGAGACCCAGTACTTC
j_call: TRBJ1-6; v_call: TRBV5-1; d_call: -; cdr3_length: 15; clone_size: few; cdr3_aa: CASSLEPGHSSPLHF; cdr3_nt: TGCGCCAGCAGCTTGGAGCCAGGGCATTCTTCACCCCTCCACTTT
j_call: TRBJ2-4; v_call: TRBV4-1; d_call: -; cdr3_length: 13; clone_size: few; cdr3_aa: CASSQGTWGIQYF; cdr3_nt: TGCGCCAGCAGCCAAGGGACCTGGGGCATTCAGTACTTC
j_call: TRBJ2-3; v_call: TRBV5-4; d_call: -; cdr3_length: 15; clone_size: -; cdr3_aa: CASSLMRGAADTQYF; cdr3_nt: TGTGCCAGCAGCCTGATGAGGGGGGCGGCAGATACGCAGTATTTT
j_call: TRBJ2-1; v_call: TRBV7-7; d_call: -; cdr3_length: 13; clone_size: many; cdr3_aa: CASSPGHDNEQFF; cdr3_nt: TGTGCTAGCAGCCCGGGCCATGACAATGAGCAGTTCTTC
j_call: TRBJ2-6; v_call: TRBV12-3/TRBV12-4; d_call: -; cdr3_length: 15; clone_size: few; cdr3_aa: CASSLHPSGANVLTF; cdr3_nt: TGTGCCAGCAGTCTCCACCCCTCGGGGGCCAACGTCCTGACTTTC
j_call: TRBJ1-1; v_call: TRBV6-5; d_call: -; cdr3_length: 11; clone_size: -; cdr3_aa: CASSRRTEAFF; cdr3_nt: TGTGCCAGCAGTCGTAGGACTGAAGCTTTCTTT
j_call: TRBJ2-5; v_call: TRBV5-1; d_call: TRBD2; cdr3_length: 15; clone_size: many; cdr3_aa: CASSLRTSGVETQYF; cdr3_nt: TGCGCCAGCAGCCTAAGGACTAGCGGGGTGGAGACCCAGTACTTC
j_call: TRBJ1-5; v_call: TRBV2; d_call: -; cdr3_length: 11; clone_size: -; cdr3_aa: CARSLDQPQHF; cdr3_nt: TGTGCCAGAAGTTTGGATCAGCCCCAGCATTTT
j_call: TRBJ1-1; v_call: TRBV4-3; d_call: -; cdr3_length: 15; clone_size: -; cdr3_aa: CASSQDEYRVTEAFF; cdr3_nt: TGCGCCAGCAGCCAAGATGAATACAGGGTCACTGAAGCTTTCTTT
j_call: TRBJ2-3; v_call: TRBV20-1; d_call: -; cdr3_length: 12; clone_size: -; cdr3_aa: CSASLTERDAYF; cdr3_nt: TGCAGTGCTTCCCTTACAGAGAGAGATGCGTATTTT
j_call: TRBJ1-2; v_call: TRBV6-6; d_call: TRBD1; cdr3_length: 15; clone_size: -; cdr3_aa: CASSPDRGGLDGYTF; cdr3_nt: TGTGCCAGCAGTCCAGACAGGGGGGGGTTGGATGGCTACACCTTC
j_call: TRBJ2-2; v_call: TRBV6-2/TRBV6-3; d_call: -; cdr3_length: 15; clone_size: -; cdr3_aa: CASSSTAADTGELFF; cdr3_nt: TGTGCCAGCAGTTCCACTGCGGCGGACACCGGGGAGCTGTTTTTT
j_call: TRBJ2-3; v_call: TRBV10-2; d_call: -; cdr3_length: 14; clone_size: many; cdr3_aa: CATATSHLTDTQYF; cdr3_nt: TGCGCCACTGCAACTAGTCACCTCACAGATACGCAGTATTTT
j_call: TRBJ1-2; v_call: TRBV20-1; d_call: TRBD1; cdr3_length: 12; clone_size: -; cdr3_aa: CSAHRGQRGYTF; cdr3_nt: TGCAGTGCCCACAGGGGGCAACGTGGCTACACCTTC
j_call: TRBJ2-7; v_call: TRBV4-1; d_call: -; cdr3_length: 13; clone_size: -; cdr3_aa: CASSQDMRGEQYF; cdr3_nt: TGCGCCAGCAGCCAAGACATGCGCGGCGAGCAGTACTTC
j_call: TRBJ1-3; v_call: TRBV12-3/TRBV12-4; d_call: -; cdr3_length: 14; clone_size: -; cdr3_aa: CASSFLPSGNTIYF; cdr3_nt: TGTGCCAGCAGTTTCCTCCCCTCTGGAAACACCATATATTTT
j_call: TRBJ1-1; v_call: TRBV18; d_call: -; cdr3_length: 14; clone_size: few; cdr3_aa: CASSLGEQNTEAFF; cdr3_nt: TGTGCCAGCTCACTTGGCGAGCAGAACACTGAAGCTTTCTTT
j_call: TRBJ1-2; v_call: TRBV7-3; d_call: -; cdr3_length: 18; clone_size: -; cdr3_aa: CASSLRSGEFREIYGYTF; cdr3_nt: TGTGCCAGCAGCTTACGGTCGGGCGAATTCAGGGAGATCTATGGCTACACCTTC
j_call: TRBJ2-3; v_call: TRBV20-1; d_call: -; cdr3_length: 12; clone_size: -; cdr3_aa: CSALVRGDTQYF; cdr3_nt: TGCAGTGCTCTCGTACGGGGCGATACGCAGTATTTT
j_call: TRBJ2-7; v_call: TRBV27; d_call: -; cdr3_length: 16; clone_size: few; cdr3_aa: CASSLGGTGVPHEQYF; cdr3_nt: TGTGCCAGCAGTCTCGGGGGCACAGGGGTTCCCCACGAGCAGTACTTC
j_call: TRBJ2-5; v_call: TRBV5-1; d_call: TRBD1; cdr3_length: 15; clone_size: few; cdr3_aa: CASSLGQGSGETQYF; cdr3_nt: TGCGCCAGCAGCCTGGGACAGGGGTCGGGAGAGACCCAGTACTTC
j_call: TRBJ2-5; v_call: TRBV5-6; d_call: -; cdr3_length: 14; clone_size: -; cdr3_aa: CASSLGQQGETQYF; cdr3_nt: TGTGCCAGCAGCTTGGGGCAGCAAGGAGAGACCCAGTACTTC
j_call: TRBJ2-3; v_call: TRBV15; d_call: -; cdr3_length: 16; clone_size: -; cdr3_aa: CATSSVLTSLTDTQYF; cdr3_nt: TGTGCCACCAGCAGCGTCCTTACTAGCCTCACAGATACGCAGTATTTT
j_call: TRBJ2-3; v_call: TRBV6-6; d_call: -; cdr3_length: 15; clone_size: many; cdr3_aa: CASSYSPSITDTQYF; cdr3_nt: TGTGCCAGCAGTTACTCGCCTTCCATCACAGATACGCAGTATTTT
j_call: TRBJ1-1; v_call: TRBV5-4; d_call: -; cdr3_length: 14; clone_size: few; cdr3_aa: CASSLETANTEAFF; cdr3_nt: TGTGCCAGCAGCTTGGAAACAGCAAACACTGAAGCTTTCTTT
j_call: TRBJ2-1; v_call: TRBV6-2/TRBV6-3; d_call: -; cdr3_length: 14; clone_size: few; cdr3_aa: CASSYSKRYNEQFF; cdr3_nt: TGTGCCAGCAGTTACTCGAAGCGGTACAATGAGCAGTTCTTC
j_call: TRBJ1-1; v_call: TRBV6-1; d_call: TRBD1; cdr3_length: 14; clone_size: -; cdr3_aa: CAITGTGRPTEAFF; cdr3_nt: TGTGCCATAACCGGGACAGGGAGGCCCACTGAAGCTTTCTTT
j_call: TRBJ2-5; v_call: TRBV6-5; d_call: -; cdr3_length: 15; clone_size: many; cdr3_aa: CASSKGTVGGETQYF; cdr3_nt: TGTGCCAGCAGTAAGGGGACAGTGGGGGGAGAGACCCAGTACTTC
j_call: TRBJ1-5; v_call: TRBV15; d_call: -; cdr3_length: 16; clone_size: few; cdr3_aa: CATSRGRGQGHQPQHF; cdr3_nt: TGTGCCACCAGCAGGGGTCGGGGCCAGGGGCATCAGCCCCAGCATTTT
j_call: TRBJ2-5; v_call: TRBV11-2; d_call: TRBD2; cdr3_length: 18; clone_size: -; cdr3_aa: CASSLGAELAGVQETQYF; cdr3_nt: TGTGCCAGCAGCTTAGGGGCGGAACTAGCGGGGGTCCAAGAGACCCAGTACTTC
j_call: TRBJ2-5; v_call: TRBV5-1; d_call: -; cdr3_length: 15; clone_size: -; cdr3_aa: CATHAVGGFQETQYF; cdr3_nt: TGCGCCACCCACGCCGTGGGGGGTTTCCAAGAGACCCAGTACTTC